The 3 T cell receptor beta chains in this list originate from one sample, sequenced in a study of vaccination effects on CD4 cells after COVID-19. Antigens for these TCRs are unknown. Isolation of CD4+ T cells took place after around 10 days of culture. As their vaccination, participants received two doses of either BNT162b2 or mRNA-1273. Libraries were prepared by immunoSEQ multiplex PCR; TCRdb keeps only in-frame clonotypes and omits some of them. The table shows 66,000 or so clones, with roughly 81% occurring only once. Material: CD4+ T cells from PBMCs cultured without peptide, obtained after COVID-19 vaccination. The receptors derive from a human donor who received a COVID-19 vaccine.

The V gene is TRBV28, the J gene TRBJ2-5; D possibly corresponds to TRBD1 (5 bases). Trimming took 4 bases from V and 0 from J, leaving 9 bases between them. Per germline, CDR1 MDHEN and CDR2 SYDVKM. CDR3 length equals 14 residues. The CDR3 loop is CASSSPTDQETQYF. CDR3 DNA: TGTGCCAGCAGTTCTCCGACAGACCAAGAGACCCAGTACTTC.

This clone is classed as medium-sized. The genes are TRBV6-5 and TRBJ1-5; TRBD1 is a possible D gene (5 bases). CDR3 length equals 15 residues. V was trimmed by 8 bases and J by 5 bases, leaving 19 bases between them. Germline CDR1 and CDR2: MNHEY and SVGAGI. The CDR3 DNA reads as TGTGCCAGCCATGCCTACGTTACAGGCGATCAGCCCCAGCATTTT. Its translation is CASHAYVTGDQPQHF.

The chain carries TRBV15 and TRBJ2-7; 8 positions match TRBD1. The V gene's germline CDR1 is LNHNV and CDR2 YYDKDF (reference sequence). The CDR3 has 14 amino acids. J gave up 4 bases and V 1 base, and 3 bases lay outside the gene matches. Here the CDR3 DNA reads TGTGCCACCAGCAGAGCAGGGGGCGGGTACGAGCAGTACGTC. Its protein product is CATSRAGGGYEQYV.